Listed below are T cell receptor beta chains from one sample, sequenced in a study of glioma-infiltrating T cells after dendritic cell vaccination. The protocol was immunoSEQ multiplex PCR, while the TCRdb copy is restricted to in-frame clones and leaves out a portion. The data contain 90,000 to 110,000 clones, around 89% of them singletons. The sequencing used blood, collected after dendritic cell vaccination. The receptors stem from a human donor with glioblastoma. Each CDR3 is given with its conserved first and last residue. The order of the fields is V gene, D gene, J gene, clone size, CDR3 DNA, CDR3 protein. The D gene is left open where the match is weak. Clone size, where shown, is once, few, many, or a class for clones that have expanded.

TRBV30,TRBD1,TRBJ1-6,once,TGTGCCTGGAGTGTCAGGACAGGGGTTTCACCCCTCCACTTT,CAWSVRTGVSPLHF
TRBV2,TRBD1,TRBJ2-7,.,TGTGCCAGCAGTGTTGACAGGGGGACGAGGTACTTC,CASSVDRGTRYF
TRBV6-5,.,TRBJ1-2,.,TGTGCCAGCAGGTCGGGAGGCCTTTCTAACTATGGCTACACCTTC,CASRSGGLSNYGYTF
TRBV29-1,.,TRBJ2-7,.,TGCAGCGTTGGGGAGTACGAGCAGTACTTC,CSVGEYEQYF
TRBV18,TRBD1,TRBJ2-1,.,TGTGCCAGCTCACCATACAGGGGTTTCTACAATGAGCAGTTCTTC,CASSPYRGFYNEQFF
TRBV10-2,TRBD2,TRBJ2-2,.,TGCGCCAGCAGTGAGTCGCGGGGGGGCACCGGGGAGCTGTTTTTT,CASSESRGGTGELFF
TRBV11-3,.,TRBJ2-1,.,TGTGCCAGCAGCCCAGACGGAGGGCCTTACAATGAGCAGTTCTTC,CASSPDGGPYNEQFF
TRBV5-1,TRBD2,TRBJ2-7,.,TGCGCCAGCAGCTCCCGGACTAGCGAGCAGTACTTC,CASSSRTSEQYF
TRBV18,TRBD2,TRBJ2-1,.,TGTGCCAGCTCACCACCGCGGCGGAATCTAGCGGGGGTCGGTGAGCAGTTCTTC,CASSPPRRNLAGVGEQFF
TRBV11-2,TRBD2,TRBJ2-3,once,TGTGCCAGCAGCTTATCTCTAGCGGGACGCACAGATACGCAGTATTTT,CASSLSLAGRTDTQYF
TRBV6-1,TRBD1,TRBJ2-1,.,TGTGCCAGCACCACCGGACAGGGGGGCTACAATGAGCAGTTCTTC,CASTTGQGGYNEQFF
TRBV7-3,TRBD2,TRBJ2-3,.,TGTGCCAGCAGCTTTGGCGGGGGGGGATCAGATACGCAGTATTTT,CASSFGGGGSDTQYF
TRBV29-1,TRBD1,TRBJ1-5,few,TGCAGCGTTGTGGGGACAGGGGGGCAGCCCCAGCATTTT,CSVVGTGGQPQHF
TRBV5-6,TRBD2,TRBJ2-1,.,TGTGCCAGCAGCTTGGTAGGGACTAGCGGGGTGAATGAGCAGTTCTTC,CASSLVGTSGVNEQFF
TRBV6-1,.,TRBJ2-7,.,TGTGCCAGCAGGGAGGGACCGCTGACCTACGAGCAGTACTTC,CASREGPLTYEQYF
TRBV10-3,TRBD1,TRBJ2-1,.,TGTGCCATCAGTAACACAGGGGGCTCCTACAATGAGCAGTTCTTC,CAISNTGGSYNEQFF
TRBV11-2,.,TRBJ1-1,once,TGTGCCAGCAGCCCCCCAGGGATTGGGATCTCACACACTGAAGCTTTCTTT,CASSPPGIGISHTEAFF
TRBV2,TRBD2,TRBJ2-3,.,TGTGCCAGCAGTGCGTTAGCGGGAGGCACAGATACGCAGTATTTT,CASSALAGGTDTQYF
TRBV5-1,.,TRBJ2-1,.,TGCGCCAGCAGCTCACAGGGCGTGAATGAGCAGTTCTTC,CASSSQGVNEQFF
TRBV5-1,.,TRBJ1-1,.,TGCGCCAGCAGCTTGGTGTGGGCAGGGATTGCTGAAGCTTTCTTT,CASSLVWAGIAEAFF